Listed below are T cell receptor beta chains from one sample, sequenced in a study of shared clonotypes between healthy human individuals. Libraries were prepared by immunoSEQ multiplex PCR; TCRdb keeps only in-frame clonotypes and omits some of them. Of about 580,000 clones in the sample, 95% to 98% are singletons; the top ten hold 0.3%. Source material: naive CD8+ T cells sorted from blood. These TCRs come from a man under 40 in good health. Each CDR3 is given with its conserved first and last residue. The D gene is left open where the match is weak. Clone size is stated in some rows and not others, as once, few, many or a class when expanded.

d_call clone_size j_call v_call cdr3_aa cdr3_nt
- - TRBJ2-2 TRBV6-5 CASSYFQGEEELFF TGTGCCAGCAGTTACTTTCAGGGAGAGGAGGAGCTGTTTTTT
- - TRBJ2-1 TRBV27 CASTSQTVYNEQFF TGTGCCAGCACCTCACAGACGGTTTACAATGAGCAGTTCTTC
TRBD1 - TRBJ2-7 TRBV7-6 CASSSGGDGYEQYF TGTGCCAGCAGCTCAGGGGGCGATGGCTACGAGCAGTACTTC
- - TRBJ2-5 TRBV14 CASSQDSWQETQYF TGTGCCAGCAGCCAAGATTCGTGGCAAGAGACCCAGTACTTC
- - TRBJ1-2 TRBV11-2 CASSPPGPVLDGYTF TGTGCCAGCAGCCCGCCGGGCCCAGTCCTAGATGGCTACACCTTC
- - TRBJ2-2 TRBV7-9 CASSLGAANTGELFF TGTGCCAGCAGCTTAGGGGCGGCAAACACCGGGGAGCTGTTTTTT
- - TRBJ2-7 TRBV27 CASSLSITYEQYF TGTGCCAGCAGTTTATCGATAACTTACGAGCAGTACTTC
TRBD2 - TRBJ2-3 TRBV27 CASSKGTSGRSPSTDTQYF TGTGCCAGCAGTAAAGGGACTAGCGGGAGGTCACCTAGCACAGATACGCAGTATTTT
TRBD2 - TRBJ2-1 TRBV9 CASSVVGAGGFNEQFF TGTGCCAGCAGCGTAGTGGGGGCGGGAGGGTTTAATGAGCAGTTCTTC
- - TRBJ1-1 TRBV28 CASIYSGTQGRGEAFF TGTGCCAGCATTTACTCCGGGACCCAAGGACGTGGTGAAGCTTTCTTT
- - TRBJ2-3 TRBV7-2 CASSSDRVTYTDTQYF TGTGCCAGCAGCTCCGACCGGGTTACATACACAGATACGCAGTATTTT
TRBD2 - TRBJ2-1 TRBV9 CASSVGILAGGSDEQFF TGTGCCAGCAGCGTGGGGATACTAGCGGGAGGAAGTGATGAGCAGTTCTTC
TRBD2 once TRBJ2-7 TRBV7-9 CASSLITSGRQSYEQYF TGTGCCAGCAGCTTAATAACTAGCGGGAGGCAATCCTACGAGCAGTACTTC
TRBD1 once TRBJ1-4 TRBV7-9 CASSIGQGAYEKLFF TGTGCCAGCAGCATTGGACAGGGGGCGTATGAAAAACTGTTTTTT
TRBD1 once TRBJ2-7 TRBV4-1 CASSQDGDRGYYEQYF TGCGCCAGCAGCCAAGATGGGGACAGGGGGTACTACGAGCAGTACTTC
TRBD1 - TRBJ2-7 TRBV27 CASSFEGTGGRYEQYF TGTGCCAGCAGTTTTGAAGGGACAGGGGGTAGGTACGAGCAGTACTTC
TRBD2 - TRBJ2-3 TRBV2 CASSPGLAGAGTDTQYF TGTGCCAGCAGTCCAGGACTAGCGGGCGCAGGCACAGATACGCAGTATTTT
TRBD1 - TRBJ2-7 TRBV7-8 CASSFPGTGAYEQYF TGTGCCAGCAGCTTCCCCGGGACAGGGGCCTACGAGCAGTACTTC
- - TRBJ1-1 TRBV28 CASSFGGANEAFF TGTGCCAGCAGTTTTGGCGGAGCTAATGAAGCTTTCTTT
- - TRBJ1-1 TRBV2 CASSGRGDFTEAFF TGTGCCAGCAGCGGACGCGGGGATTTCACTGAAGCTTTCTTT
- - TRBJ2-5 TRBV7-9 CASSLSPRVETQYF TGTGCCAGCAGCTTATCCCCCAGGGTAGAGACCCAGTACTTC
TRBD2 - TRBJ2-7 TRBV29-1 CSVVGTSGYYEQYF TGCAGCGTTGTCGGGACTAGCGGGTACTACGAGCAGTACTTC